This entry lists 10 T cell receptor beta chains sequenced from one sample in a study of cytomegalovirus exposure and HLA in healthy donors. PCR primers comprised 60 Vbeta and 13 Jbeta primers. TCRdb keeps only in-frame clones here, not all; method: immunoSEQ multiplex PCR. The table records around 99,000 clones, about 74% of them present only once. The source material was PBMCs. The receptors were gathered from a woman aged 40 to 55 in good health and CMV-seropositive.

This clone was recorded only once. The chain is built from TRBV6-5 and TRBJ1-1, with 7 bases that match TRBD1. CDR1 and CDR2 (germline): MNHEY, SVGAGI. This CDR3 is 13 amino acids long. V was clipped by 5 bases and J by 4 bases; unmatched bases: 4. The CDR3 loop is CASSLSGGTEAFF. CDR3 nucleotide sequence: TGTGCCAGCAGTCTTTCAGGGGGCACTGAAGCTTTCTTT.

The chain recombines TRBV4-1 with TRBJ2-3; D perhaps matches TRBD2 (5 bases). The CDR3 contains 15 residues. Per the germline V gene, CDR1 is MGHRA and CDR2 is YSYEKL. V was pared by 6 bases and J by 5 bases, with 18 bases between. CDR3 DNA sequence: TGCGCCAGCAGGGGGATATTTGAGGGTGGAGATACGCAGTATTTT. This encodes CASRGIFEGGDTQYF.

The CDR3 DNA sequence: TGTGCCATCACCGCAGACAGGGTCGGAACTGAAGCTTTCTTT. Its protein is CAITADRVGTEAFF. The genes are TRBV10-3 and TRBJ1-1; 7 nucleotides agree with TRBD1. V trimming: 7 bases; J trimming: 5 bases; junction bases outside the gene matches: 10. CDR3 length equals 14 residues. Germline loops: CDR1 ENHRY, CDR2 SYGVKD.

This clone is a singleton in its sample. The V call is TRBV7-9, the J call TRBJ1-2, with TRBD1 as a possible D gene (5 bases). Germline V gene sequence: CDR1 SEHNR, CDR2 FQNEAQ (reference sequence). The V end lost 1 base, the J end lost 4 bases, and 10 bases lay between the germline ends. The length of the CDR3 is 14 residues. CDR3 bases: TGTGCCAGCAGCTTAGAGACAGCAAGCTATGGCTACACCTTC. Its translation is CASSLETASYGYTF.

J is TRBJ2-7 and V is TRBV15, with D maybe TRBD2 (5 bases). This CDR3 is built from 14 residues. Germline V gene lookup returns CDR1 LNHNV and CDR2 YYDKDF (reference sequence). V lost 1 base and J 8 bases, leaving 15 bases between the germline ends. Here the CDR3 DNA reads TGTGCCACCAGCAGAGTAATTACAGCGGTTCAGCAGTACTTC. This encodes CATSRVITAVQQYF.

The chain couples TRBV21-1 to TRBJ1-2. TRBV21-1 is a listed pseudogene. The CDR3 runs 17 residues. The CDR3 here is CASSKGGKDAPNYGYTF. The CDR3 nucleotides are TGTGCCAGCAGCAAAGGCGGGAAGGACGCCCCTAACTATGGCTACACCTTC.

This sequence joins TRBV7-2 and TRBJ1-5; weak D call: TRBD1 (6 bases). There are 14 residues in the CDR3. Trimming left V 5 bases short and J 6 bases short, with 14 bases between. CDR1 and CDR2 (germline): SGHTA, FQGNSA. In DNA form, the CDR3 reads TGTGCCAGCAGCCCTCCCGGGACAACTCAGCCCCAGCATTTT. Its protein product is CASSPPGTTQPQHF.

This clone came up a few times. The chain uses TRBV30 and TRBJ1-3, with D perhaps TRBD1 (5 bases). CDR1 and CDR2 from the germline V gene are GTSNPN and SVGIG (reference sequence). Trimming took off 2 bases at V and 7 bases at J, with 15 bases between the two ends. This CDR3 contains 14 residues. The chain's CDR3 is CAWSSFGGTNTIYF. The CDR3 bases are TGTGCCTGGAGTAGTTTCGGCGGGACCAACACCATATATTTT.

The chain has TRBV4-3 and TRBJ2-7; 7 nucleotides match TRBD1. J lost 2 bases, V lost 1 base, and 5 bases had no gene match. Germline V gives CDR1 LGHNA, CDR2 YSLEER. The CDR3 is 15 amino acids. The CDR3 protein is CASSQGGQIPYEQYF. In DNA, the CDR3 is TGCGCCAGCAGCCAAGGGGGACAGATCCCCTACGAGCAGTACTTC.

A single count supports this clone. The chain is built from TRBV5-4 and TRBJ2-1; D perhaps matches TRBD1 (5 bases). The CDR3 has 15 amino acids. CDR1 is SGHNT, CDR2 YYREEE, per germline (reference sequence). The V end was cut by 0 bases, the J end by 5 bases, with 12 bases between. CDR3 bases: TGTGCCAGCAGCTTGGACCAGGGTCGGGACAATGAGCAGTTCTTC. This sequence encodes CASSLDQGRDNEQFF.